This TCR beta chain stems from a study of beta chain features in type 1 diabetes. Study-wide context: The patient and healthy donor groups were comparable for age, gender and cell yields. Examined across all samples were roughly 100 million sorted cells. General study findings and limits: Among all four CD4+ subsets, Type 1 diabetes patients had TCRB CDR3s that were moderately but significantly shorter.

The isolated RNA, all of it, was reverse transcribed, so expressed TCRB transcripts were what got sequenced. Data came from immunoSEQ multiplex PCR; TCRdb stores just in-frame clones and leaves some out. The table lists approximately 160,000 clones, roughly 60% of them singletons. This clone was observed a few times. As yet, its antigen is unknown. The clonotype originates from a man younger than 40 with type 1 diabetes. The sequenced sample consisted of naive CD4+ T cells from blood.

CDR3: CAWSVRSGEQYF. DNA for the CDR3: TGTGCCTGGAGTGTACGGTCTGGGGAGCAGTACTTC. The chain couples TRBV30 to TRBJ2-7; D remains unclear. CDR1 is GTSNPN, CDR2 SVGIG, per germline (reference sequence). CDR3 length: 12 amino acids. V lost 0 bases and J 7 bases, leaving 10 bases between the germline ends.